The 28 T cell receptor beta chains listed next were all sequenced from one sample in a study (dated by TCRdb to between 2014 and 2016). Libraries were constructed by 5' RACE. This sample was sequenced with an Illumina MiSeq. In-frame beta chains were kept once TCRdb had trimmed the public reads at Q25 with fastp and called clones with MiXCR. Merged by CDR3 protein, the rows form single entries marked with the most common genes and DNA. The sample profile shows roughly 8,100 distinct CDR3 sequences; 40% to 65% of them were found once. Together, the top ten hold around 5% of the sample. The sample taken for sequencing was memory CD4+ T cells sorted from a lymph node. Taken with the paper, the label for cell subset or site translates to: memory CD4+ T cells, CD4+CD45RO+CD25-. The origin of the receptors is a female donor with breast cancer.

This clonotype showed up just a few times. The chain uses TRBV7-3 and TRBJ2-7; possible D gene TRBD2, 6 bases. Germline V gene data show CDR1 as SGHTA and CDR2 as FQGTGA. The CDR3 is made up of 13 amino acids. The V end was cut by 4 bases, the J end by 6 bases, with 13 bases between. Here the CDR3 DNA reads TGTGCCAGCAGCTCGAGACTAGAGGGCGAGCAGTACTTC. Translating it yields CASSSRLEGEQYF.

The chain links TRBV24-1 to TRBJ1-5, with D possibly being TRBD1 (5 bases). The V end was cut by 6 bases, the J end by 16 bases, with 18 bases between. The CDR3 loop spans 12 amino acids. The V gene's germline CDR1 is KGHDR and CDR2 SFDVKD. The CDR3 DNA reads as TGTGCCACCAGTCCCGGGGGAGGTTCGCGTCATTTT. Residues: CATSPGGGSRHF.

This chain joins TRBV5-1 and TRBJ2-7; 10 bases map to TRBD1. Germline V gives CDR1 SGHRS, CDR2 YFSETQ. The CDR3 consists of 16 residues. The V gene end was trimmed by 4 bases and the J gene end by 5 bases; junction bases not matched to a gene: 12. CDR3 in DNA: TGCGCCAGCAGCAGTATCCGGGACAGGGGCTCGCACGAGCAGTACTTC. Translation gives CASSSIRDRGSHEQYF.

This clonotype has only a few counts. V is TRBV4-2 and J is TRBJ2-5; no clear D. V was clipped by 0 bases and J by 2 bases, with 7 bases between them. Germline CDR1 is LGHNA and CDR2 is YNFKEQ. CDR3 length equals 14 residues. In DNA, the CDR3 is TGTGCCAGCAGCCAAGAGGGGATACAAGAGACCCAGTACTTC. Protein sequence: CASSQEGIQETQYF.

This clonotype was seen a handful of times. In DNA, the CDR3 is TGCGCCAGCAGCTCCTCACCAGGGTCTCCGGGGACCTACGAGCAGTACTTC. Translating it yields CASSSSPGSPGTYEQYF. The chain combines TRBV5-1 with TRBJ2-7; D tentatively fits TRBD1 or TRBD2 (5 bases each). The germline CDR1 and CDR2 sequences are SGHRS and YFSETQ. This CDR3 region has 17 residues. Trimming left V 3 bases short and J 2 bases short, with 21 bases between.

The chain employs TRBV5-5 and TRBJ1-2, with D possibly matching TRBD1 (5 bases). The V gene's germline CDR1 is SGHKS and CDR2 YYEKEE (reference sequence). V was cut by 0 bases and J by 8 bases, with 14 bases left in between. The CDR3 has 14 amino acids. The CDR3 is CASSLEGQTPGYTF. The CDR3 region has the DNA TGTGCCAGCAGCTTGGAGGGGCAAACCCCAGGCTACACCTTC. Based on the CDR3 plus reference TRBV5-5 and TRBJ1-2, the full variable domain is DAGVTQSPTHLIKTRGQQVTLRCSPISGHKSVSWYQQVLGQGPQFIFQYYEKEERGRGNFPDRFSARQFPNYSSELNVNALLLGDSALYLCASSLEGQTPGYTFGSGTRLTVV.

Only a few counts were recorded for this clonotype. This chain joins TRBV29-1 and TRBJ2-3; 11 bases line up with TRBD2. CDR3 length: 19 amino acids. V lost 5 bases and J lost 0; bases outside the gene matches: 16. The V gene's germline CDR1 is SQVTM and CDR2 ANQGSEA. Written as DNA, the CDR3 is TGCAGCGTTATCCCACTCGGGCTAGCGGGAGGTCTTAGCACAGATACGCAGTATTTT. The encoded protein is CSVIPLGLAGGLSTDTQYF.

The V gene is TRBV10-1, the J gene TRBJ2-7; the D is unclear. CDR1 and CDR2 (germline): WNHNN, SYGVQD (reference sequence). There are 14 residues in the CDR3. V shed 5 bases and J shed 1 base, with 12 bases lying between them. CDR3 protein: CASSNGVSSYEQYF. The CDR3 DNA reads as TGCGCCAGCAGTAATGGAGTTTCGTCCTACGAGCAGTACTTC.

The chain links TRBV19 to TRBJ2-1, with 11 nucleotides matching TRBD2. Germline CDR1 reads LNHDA; CDR2 reads SQIVND (reference sequence). V lost 3 bases, J lost 6 bases, and 1 base stayed unmatched. The CDR3 spans 14 residues. CDR3 sequence (DNA): TGTGCCAGTAGTATCGGGACTAGCGGCAATGAGCAGTTCTTC. Translating gives CASSIGTSGNEQFF.

The chain uses TRBV28 and TRBJ2-1; D is perhaps TRBD1 (5 bases). V dropped 5 bases and J dropped 0 bases, with 11 bases sitting between them. Germline-derived CDR1 and CDR2 are MDHEN and SYDVKM. This CDR3 spans 15 amino acids. This CDR3 is CASSQGSSSYNEQFF. The CDR3 bases are TGTGCCAGCAGTCAGGGCTCAAGCTCCTACAATGAGCAGTTCTTC.

V and J are TRBV7-9 and TRBJ2-7; D remains unclear. Trimming cost V 5 bases and J 3 bases, with 5 bases left between them. The CDR3 contains 11 residues. CDR1 is SEHNR and CDR2 is FQNEAQ in the germline V gene (reference sequence). The CDR3 protein is CASSTIYEQYF. The CDR3 DNA is TGTGCCAGCAGCACCATCTACGAGCAGTACTTC.

This clonotype was found once. The chain has TRBV12-3 or TRBV12-4 and TRBJ2-3, with D perhaps matching TRBD1 (5 bases). V was pared by 2 bases and J by 2 bases, with 11 bases between. The CDR3 loop spans 15 amino acids. The CDR3 region is CASSLTGLDTDTQYF. CDR3 nucleotide sequence: TGTGCCAGCAGTTTAACAGGTCTAGACACAGATACGCAGTATTTT.

The rearrangement uses TRBV29-1 and TRBJ2-7; the D call may be TRBD1 or TRBD2 (5 bases each). The CDR3 runs 11 residues. Trimming shortened V by 4 bases and J by 3 bases, and 7 bases separated the two germline ends. Germline V gene sequence: CDR1 SQVTM, CDR2 ANQGSEA. The CDR3 region is CSVVGDYEQYF. The CDR3 DNA reads as TGCAGCGTTGTGGGGGACTACGAGCAGTACTTC.

V gene TRBV29-1 combines with J gene TRBJ2-7, with 9 positions matching TRBD2. From germline, CDR1 is SQVTM and CDR2 ANQGSEA. V was pared by 2 bases and J by 3 bases, with 5 bases of the junction left unmatched. The CDR3 is 14 amino acids. The CDR3 DNA reads TGCAGCGTTGAACTAGCGGGACAAATCTACGAGCAGTACTTC. This sequence encodes CSVELAGQIYEQYF.

V gene TRBV4-1 combines with J gene TRBJ2-5, with a tentative D call TRBD1 (6 bases). The CDR3 contains 15 residues. V lost 0 bases, J lost 3 bases, and 11 bases lay in between. Germline-derived CDR1 and CDR2 are MGHRA and YSYEKL. CDR3 bases: TGCGCCAGCAGCCAAGATGGGGCAGGGGAAGAGACCCAGTACTTC. It codes for CASSQDGAGEETQYF.

The V and J genes are TRBV4-1 and TRBJ1-4; a weak D match, TRBD1 (5 bases). Looked up from germline, CDR1 is MGHRA and CDR2 is YSYEKL. This CDR3 spans 13 amino acids. Deletions cut 4 bases from V and 8 bases from J, with 11 bases between. This CDR3 is CASSLGQTEKLFF. CDR3 sequence (DNA): TGCGCCAGCAGCCTCGGACAAACGGAAAAACTGTTTTTT.

V is TRBV20-1 and J is TRBJ2-3; 9 bases map to TRBD1. The V gene's germline CDR1 is DFQATT and CDR2 SNEGSKA (reference sequence). The CDR3 has 14 residues. After removal of 2 bases from V and 2 bases from J, the junction contained 2 bases not matched to a gene. CDR3 coding DNA: TGCAGTGCTAGACGGACAGGGGTCACAGATACGCAGTATTTT. As protein: CSARRTGVTDTQYF.

This clonotype was observed a single time. A junction boundary mismatches the germline segment, possibly from a read error. The V gene is TRBV10-2, the J gene TRBJ1-1; maybe TRBD1 (5 bases). CDR1 is WSHSY, CDR2 SAAADI, per germline. This CDR3 spans 14 amino acids. Here the CDR3 reads CASSETGANTKAFF. In nucleotides, the CDR3 is TGCGCCAGCAGTGAGACAGGCGCAAACACTAAAGCTTTCTTT.

The chain employs TRBV5-1 and TRBJ1-2; 7 nucleotides line up with TRBD1. This CDR3 is built from 18 residues. V lost 5 bases and J lost 5; bases outside the gene matches: 21. CDR1 is SGHRS, CDR2 YFSETQ, per germline. This CDR3 reads CASRSQGMRPHNQYGYTF. CDR3 in DNA: TGCGCCAGCAGATCACAGGGGATGAGACCCCATAACCAATATGGCTACACCTTC.

The chain is built from TRBV7-6 and TRBJ1-6; D is uncertain. The CDR3 loop spans 15 amino acids. Trimming cost V 6 bases and J 5 bases, with 14 bases left between them. Germline values: CDR1 SGHVS, CDR2 FNYEAQ. CDR3 amino acids: CASSRRTGDNSPLHF. The DNA for the CDR3 is TGTGCCAGCAGTAGACGGACTGGGGATAATTCACCCCTCCACTTT.

This clonotype showed up just a few times. With a much larger clone just one base away, this may be a read error. The rearrangement uses TRBV7-9 and TRBJ1-4; D not resolved. The CDR3 is 14 residues long. CDR1 and CDR2 (germline): SEHNR, FQNEAQ (reference sequence). DNA for the CDR3: TGTGCCAGCAGCTTACGGAGGGAGGATGAAAAACTGGTTTTT. Protein: CASSLRREDEKLVF.

The chain couples TRBV20-1 to TRBJ2-3, with 13 bases matching TRBD2. Germline-derived CDR1 and CDR2 are DFQATT and SNEGSKA (reference sequence). This CDR3 comprises 15 residues. After removal of 3 bases from V and 7 bases from J, the junction contained 7 bases not matched to a gene. CDR3 nucleotides: TGCAGTGCTAGCGAGACGACTAGCGGGGGGAATACGCAGTATTTT. Protein sequence: CSASETTSGGNTQYF.

To note about this clonotype: A much larger clone differs by one base, so this may be a read error. V usage is TRBV7-6 and J usage is TRBJ1-6, with TRBD1 matching 7 bases. Germline trimming cut 5 bases from V and 9 bases from J; bases unmatched to any gene: 10. CDR1 is SGHVS and CDR2 is FNYEAQ in the germline V gene. The CDR3 consists of 15 residues. CDR3 sequence: CASSPWAGGSSPLHF. The DNA for the CDR3 is TGTGCCAGCAGCCCATGGGCAGGGGGAAGTTCACCCCTCCACTTT.

This rearrangement joins TRBV28 to TRBJ2-3; D is unclear. Germline assignment: CDR1 MDHEN and CDR2 SYDVKM. Trimming took 3 bases from V and 3 from J, leaving 4 bases between them. The CDR3 is 12 residues long. In DNA form, the CDR3 reads TGTGCCAGCAGTTTTAGGACAGATACGCAGTATTTT. Translation: CASSFRTDTQYF.

Turning to this clonotype: This clone may be a read error of a much larger clone one base away. The chain links TRBV18 to TRBJ1-2; D may be TRBD1 (6 bases). This CDR3 comprises 16 residues. In germline, CDR1 is KGHSH, CDR2 LQKENI. The CDR3 region is CASSPMTGQSGYGYAF. CDR3 sequence (DNA): TGTGCCAGCTCACCCATGACAGGTCAAAGCGGCTATGGCTACGCCTTC.

This clonotype was recorded only once. A much more abundant neighbour one base away suggests this may be a read error. The CDR3 DNA sequence: TGCAGCGTTGAAGCCAGGGGAGGGGAGGCCCAGTACTTC. Protein product: CSVEARGGEAQYF. The chain recombines TRBV29-1 with TRBJ2-5; D perhaps matches TRBD2 (7 bases). Germline V gene lookup returns CDR1 SQVTM and CDR2 ANQGSEA. CDR3 length equals 13 residues. V dropped 1 base and J dropped 9 bases, with 15 bases sitting between them.

As to this clonotype: A junction end diverges from the germline sequence, so it may reflect a read error. This rearrangement joins TRBV28 to TRBJ1-5; 7 bases map to TRBD1. Germline V lookup: CDR1 MDHEN, CDR2 SYDVKM. The CDR3 has 15 residues. CDR3 sequence (DNA): TGCGCCAGCAGCCCTGGGGACAGTCCCAGGCAGCCCCAGCATTTT. This sequence encodes CASSPGDSPRQPQHF.

The gene calls are TRBV12-3 or TRBV12-4 and TRBJ1-5, with TRBD1 as a possible D gene (5 bases). Trimming cost V 8 bases and J 6 bases, with 20 bases left between them. This CDR3 is 15 amino acids long. The CDR3 region has the DNA TGTGCCAGCGGCGGACGTCCCTCCGGGGGTCAGCCCCAGCATTTT. Translating it yields CASGGRPSGGQPQHF.